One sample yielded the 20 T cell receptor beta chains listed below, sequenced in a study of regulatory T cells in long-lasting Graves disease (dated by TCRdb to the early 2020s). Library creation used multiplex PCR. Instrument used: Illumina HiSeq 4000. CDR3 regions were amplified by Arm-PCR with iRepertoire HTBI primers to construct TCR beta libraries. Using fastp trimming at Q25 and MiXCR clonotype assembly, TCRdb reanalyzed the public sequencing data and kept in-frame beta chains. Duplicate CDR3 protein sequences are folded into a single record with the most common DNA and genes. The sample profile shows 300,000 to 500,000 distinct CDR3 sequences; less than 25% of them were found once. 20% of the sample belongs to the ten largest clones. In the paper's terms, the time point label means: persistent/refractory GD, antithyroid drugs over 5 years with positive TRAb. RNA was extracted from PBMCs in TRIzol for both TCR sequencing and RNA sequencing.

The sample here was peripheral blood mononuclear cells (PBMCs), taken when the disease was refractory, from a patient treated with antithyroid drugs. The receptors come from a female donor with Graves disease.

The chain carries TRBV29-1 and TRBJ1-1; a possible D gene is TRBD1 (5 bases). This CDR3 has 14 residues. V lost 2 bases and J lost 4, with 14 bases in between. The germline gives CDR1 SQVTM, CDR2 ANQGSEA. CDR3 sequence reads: CSVESTGGVTEAFF. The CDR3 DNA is TGCAGCGTTGAAAGCACGGGGGGGGTCACTGAAGCTTTCTTT.

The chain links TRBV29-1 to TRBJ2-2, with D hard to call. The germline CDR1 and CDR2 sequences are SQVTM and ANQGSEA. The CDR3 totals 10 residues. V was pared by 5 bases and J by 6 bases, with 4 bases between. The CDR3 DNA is TGCAGCGTTTCTGCCGGGGAGCTGTTTTTT. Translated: CSVSAGELFF.

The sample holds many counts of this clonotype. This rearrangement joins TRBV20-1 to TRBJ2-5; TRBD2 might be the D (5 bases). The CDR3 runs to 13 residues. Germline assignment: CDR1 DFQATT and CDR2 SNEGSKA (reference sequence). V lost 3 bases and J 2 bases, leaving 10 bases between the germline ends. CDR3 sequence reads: CSARDSVQETQYF. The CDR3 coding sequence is TGCAGTGCTAGGGACTCCGTTCAAGAGACCCAGTACTTC.

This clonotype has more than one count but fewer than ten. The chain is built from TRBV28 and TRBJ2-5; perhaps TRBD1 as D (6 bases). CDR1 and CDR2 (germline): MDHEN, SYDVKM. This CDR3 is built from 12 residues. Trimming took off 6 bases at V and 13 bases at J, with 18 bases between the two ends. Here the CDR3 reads CASSQGFPQWYF. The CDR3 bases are TGTGCCAGCAGCCAGGGGTTCCCCCAATGGTACTTC.

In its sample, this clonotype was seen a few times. The CDR3 DNA sequence: TGTGCCAGTAGTATGCCCCGGCACCTCAACTATGGCTACACCTTC. Protein product: CASSMPRHLNYGYTF. The chain recombines TRBV19 with TRBJ1-2; no definite D call. The CDR3 sequence is 15 residues long. The germline V and J ends were trimmed by 3 bases and 2 bases, with 13 bases remaining between them. Germline V CDR1 and CDR2: LNHDA, SQIVND (reference sequence).

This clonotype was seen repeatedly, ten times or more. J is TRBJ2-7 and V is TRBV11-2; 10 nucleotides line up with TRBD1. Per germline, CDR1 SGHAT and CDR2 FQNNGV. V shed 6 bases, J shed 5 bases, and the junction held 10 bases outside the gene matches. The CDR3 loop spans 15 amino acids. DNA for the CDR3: TGTGCCAGCAGGAGACCGGGACAGGGGACCGACGAGCAGTACTTC. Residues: CASRRPGQGTDEQYF.

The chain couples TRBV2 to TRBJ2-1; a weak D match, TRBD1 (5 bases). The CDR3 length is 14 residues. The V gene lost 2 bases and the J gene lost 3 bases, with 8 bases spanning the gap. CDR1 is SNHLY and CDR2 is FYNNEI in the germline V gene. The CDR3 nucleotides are TGTGCCAGCAGTGAACAGGGATACTACAATGAGCAGTTCTTC. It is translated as CASSEQGYYNEQFF.

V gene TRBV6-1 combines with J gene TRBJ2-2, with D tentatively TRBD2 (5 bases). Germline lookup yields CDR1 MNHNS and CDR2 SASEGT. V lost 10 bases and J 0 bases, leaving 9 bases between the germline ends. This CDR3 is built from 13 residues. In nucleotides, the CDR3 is TGTGCCACCTTCGGGGCGAACACCGGGGAGCTGTTTTTT. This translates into CATFGANTGELFF.

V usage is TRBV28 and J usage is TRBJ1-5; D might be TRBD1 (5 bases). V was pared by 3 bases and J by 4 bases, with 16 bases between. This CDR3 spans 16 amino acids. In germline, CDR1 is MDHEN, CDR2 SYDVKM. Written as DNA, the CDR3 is TGTGCCAGCAGTTTGAACACGGGGGAGGTTAATCAGCCCCAGCATTTT. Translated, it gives CASSLNTGEVNQPQHF.

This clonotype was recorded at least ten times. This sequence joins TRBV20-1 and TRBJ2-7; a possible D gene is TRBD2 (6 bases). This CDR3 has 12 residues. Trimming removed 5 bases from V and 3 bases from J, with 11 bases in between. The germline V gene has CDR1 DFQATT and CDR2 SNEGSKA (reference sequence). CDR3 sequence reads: CSAGPDYYEQYF. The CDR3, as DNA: TGCAGTGCTGGGCCGGACTACTACGAGCAGTACTTC.

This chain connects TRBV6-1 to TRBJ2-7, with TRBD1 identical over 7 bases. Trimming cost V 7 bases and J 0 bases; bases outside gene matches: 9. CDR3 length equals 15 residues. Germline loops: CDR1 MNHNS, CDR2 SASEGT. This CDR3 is CASNAVRDSSYEQYF. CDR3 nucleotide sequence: TGTGCCAGCAACGCAGTGAGGGACAGCTCCTACGAGCAGTACTTC.

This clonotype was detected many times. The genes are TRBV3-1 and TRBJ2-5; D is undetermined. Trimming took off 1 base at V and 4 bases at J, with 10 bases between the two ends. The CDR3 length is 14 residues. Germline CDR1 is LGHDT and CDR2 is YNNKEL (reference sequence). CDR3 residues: CASSQGSRGETQYF. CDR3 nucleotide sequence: TGTGCCAGCAGCCAAGGCTCCAGAGGAGAGACCCAGTACTTC.

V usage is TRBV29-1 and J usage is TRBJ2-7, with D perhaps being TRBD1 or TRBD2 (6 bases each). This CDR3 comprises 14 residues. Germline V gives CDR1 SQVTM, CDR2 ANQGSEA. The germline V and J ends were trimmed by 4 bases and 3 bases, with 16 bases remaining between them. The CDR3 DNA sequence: TGCAGCGTTGCAGGTCGAAGGGGGGTCTACGAGCAGTACTTC. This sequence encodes CSVAGRRGVYEQYF.

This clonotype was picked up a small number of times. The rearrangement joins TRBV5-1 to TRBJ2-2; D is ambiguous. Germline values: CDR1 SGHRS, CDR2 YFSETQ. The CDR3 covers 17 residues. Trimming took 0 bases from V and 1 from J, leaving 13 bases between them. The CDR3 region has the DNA TGCGCCAGCAGCTTGGCCCTAGGGATATGGAACACCGGGGAGCTGTTTTTT. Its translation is CASSLALGIWNTGELFF.

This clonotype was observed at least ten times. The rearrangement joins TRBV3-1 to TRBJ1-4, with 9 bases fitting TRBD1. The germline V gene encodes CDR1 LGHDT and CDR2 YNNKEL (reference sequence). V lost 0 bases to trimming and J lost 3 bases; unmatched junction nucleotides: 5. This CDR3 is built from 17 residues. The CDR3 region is CASSQESGQGSNEKLFF. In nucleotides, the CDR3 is TGTGCCAGCAGCCAAGAATCGGGACAGGGTTCTAATGAAAAACTGTTTTTT. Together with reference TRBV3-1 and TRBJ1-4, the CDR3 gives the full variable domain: DTAVSQTPKYLVTQMGNDKSIKCEQNLGHDTMYWYKQDSKKFLKIMFSYNNKELIINETVPNRFSPKSPDKAHLNLHINSLELGDSAVYFCASSQESGQGSNEKLFFGSGTQLSVL.

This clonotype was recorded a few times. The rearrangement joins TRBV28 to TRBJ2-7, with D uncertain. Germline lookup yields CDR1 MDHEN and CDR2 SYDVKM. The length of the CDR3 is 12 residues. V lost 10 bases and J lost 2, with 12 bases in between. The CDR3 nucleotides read TGTGCCACTCACCAACCCCCCTACGAGCAGTACTTC. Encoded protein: CATHQPPYEQYF.

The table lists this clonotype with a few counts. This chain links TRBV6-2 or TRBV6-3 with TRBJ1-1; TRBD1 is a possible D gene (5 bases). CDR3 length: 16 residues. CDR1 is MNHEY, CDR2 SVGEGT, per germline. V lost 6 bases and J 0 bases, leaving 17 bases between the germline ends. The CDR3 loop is CASRRQGLGLNTEAFF. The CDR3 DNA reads TGTGCCAGCAGGCGTCAGGGACTTGGGCTGAACACTGAAGCTTTCTTT.

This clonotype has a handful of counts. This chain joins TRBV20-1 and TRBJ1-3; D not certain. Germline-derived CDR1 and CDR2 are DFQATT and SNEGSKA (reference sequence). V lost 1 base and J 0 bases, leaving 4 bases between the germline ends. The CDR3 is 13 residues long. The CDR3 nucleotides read TGCAGTGCTAGAGCGGACTCTGGAAACACCATATATTTT. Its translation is CSARADSGNTIYF.

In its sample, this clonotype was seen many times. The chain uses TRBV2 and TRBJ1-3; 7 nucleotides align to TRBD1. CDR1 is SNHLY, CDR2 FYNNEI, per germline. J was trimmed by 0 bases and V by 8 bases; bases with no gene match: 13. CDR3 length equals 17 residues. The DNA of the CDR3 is TGTGCCAGCTGTTTTTCCAGGGACAGTCCCTCTGGAAACACCATATATTTT. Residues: CASCFSRDSPSGNTIYF.

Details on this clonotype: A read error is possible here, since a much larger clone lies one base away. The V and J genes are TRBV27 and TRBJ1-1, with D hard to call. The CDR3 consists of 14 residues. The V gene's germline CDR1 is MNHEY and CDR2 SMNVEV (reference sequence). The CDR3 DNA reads TGTGCCAGCAGTTACCGAACCACGGGCACTGAAGCTCTCTTT. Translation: CASSYRTTGTEALF.